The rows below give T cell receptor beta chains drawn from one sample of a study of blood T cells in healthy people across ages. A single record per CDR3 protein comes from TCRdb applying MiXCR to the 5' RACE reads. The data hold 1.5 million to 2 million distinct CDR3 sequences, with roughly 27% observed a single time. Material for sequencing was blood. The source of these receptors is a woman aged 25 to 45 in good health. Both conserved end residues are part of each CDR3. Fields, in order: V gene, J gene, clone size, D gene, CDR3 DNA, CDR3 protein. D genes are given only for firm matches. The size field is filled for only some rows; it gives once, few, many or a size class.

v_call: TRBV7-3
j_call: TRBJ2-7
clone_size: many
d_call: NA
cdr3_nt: TGTGCCAGCAGCTTGACGGGACTGTCCTACGAGCAGTACTTC
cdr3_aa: CASSLTGLSYEQYF

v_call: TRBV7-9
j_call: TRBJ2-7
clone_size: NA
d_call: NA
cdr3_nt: TGTGCCAGCAGCTTAGGGGGGGGGCCTCCTTCCCAAGAGCAGTACTTC
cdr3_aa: CASSLGGGPPSQEQYF

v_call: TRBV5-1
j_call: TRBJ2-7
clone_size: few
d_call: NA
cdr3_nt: TGCGCCAGCAGCCGGGACACGGGCTCCTACGAGCAGTACTTC
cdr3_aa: CASSRDTGSYEQYF

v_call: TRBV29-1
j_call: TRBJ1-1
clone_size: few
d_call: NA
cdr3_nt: TGCAGCGTTGGGTCGGGTGTCGCTGAAGCTTTCTTT
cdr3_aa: CSVGSGVAEAFF

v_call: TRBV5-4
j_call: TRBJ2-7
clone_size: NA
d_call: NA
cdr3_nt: TGTGCCAGCAGCCCTTCGCGGCAGGCCGACTACGAGCAGTACTTC
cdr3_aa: CASSPSRQADYEQYF

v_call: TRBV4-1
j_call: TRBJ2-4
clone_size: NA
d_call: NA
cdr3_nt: TGCGCCAGCAGCCAAGGGACGGGAGCCAAAAACATTCAGTACTTC
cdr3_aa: CASSQGTGAKNIQYF

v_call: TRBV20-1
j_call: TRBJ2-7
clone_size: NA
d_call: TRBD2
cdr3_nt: TGCAGTGCTAGAGATAGCGGGCTCGAGCAGTACTTC
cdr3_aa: CSARDSGLEQYF

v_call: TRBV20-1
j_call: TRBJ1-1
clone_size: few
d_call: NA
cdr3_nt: TGCAGTGCTAGACCTTCGGGGTGGAACACTGAAGCTTTCTTT
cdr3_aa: CSARPSGWNTEAFF

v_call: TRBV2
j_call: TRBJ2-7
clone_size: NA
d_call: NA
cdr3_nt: TGTGCCAGCCCCGGACTCCTGTGCGAGCAGTACTTC
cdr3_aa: CASPGLLCEQYF

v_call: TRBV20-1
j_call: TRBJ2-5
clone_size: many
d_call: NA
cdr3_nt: TGCAGTGCTAGAGAACGGGGACAAGAGACCCAGTACTTC
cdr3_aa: CSARERGQETQYF

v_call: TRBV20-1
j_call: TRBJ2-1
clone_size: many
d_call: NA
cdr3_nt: TGCAGTGCTCCCCCCTCGGGTCCCTACAATGAGCAGTTCTTC
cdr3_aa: CSAPPSGPYNEQFF

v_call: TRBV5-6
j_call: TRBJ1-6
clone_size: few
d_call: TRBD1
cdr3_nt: TGTGCCAGCAGCAGGGACAGCGGCTCCTATAATTCACCCCTCCACTTT
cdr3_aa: CASSRDSGSYNSPLHF

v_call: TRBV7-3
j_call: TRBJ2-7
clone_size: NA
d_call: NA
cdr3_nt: TGTGCCAGCAGCCGAGGACTGGGCTACGAGCAGTACTTC
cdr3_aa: CASSRGLGYEQYF

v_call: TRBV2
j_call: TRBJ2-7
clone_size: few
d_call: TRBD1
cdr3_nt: TGTGCCAGCAGTCGAGGGCAGGGGGCTAACGAGCAGTACTTC
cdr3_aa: CASSRGQGANEQYF

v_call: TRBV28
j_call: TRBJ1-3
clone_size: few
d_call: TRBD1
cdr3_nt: TGTGCCAGCAGCGAAGGGGGCCAGATACGAGGAAACACCATATATTTT
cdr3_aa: CASSEGGQIRGNTIYF

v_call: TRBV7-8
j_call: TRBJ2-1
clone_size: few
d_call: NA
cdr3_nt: TGTGCCAGCAGCTTAGGTAGCGGCAGGGGGGCCTCTGAGCAGTTCTTC
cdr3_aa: CASSLGSGRGASEQFF

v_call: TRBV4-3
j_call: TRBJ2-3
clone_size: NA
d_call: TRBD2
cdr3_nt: TGCGCCAGCAGCCAGGGGGGGACTAGCGGAACCGTCGGAGATACGCAGTATTTT
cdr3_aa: CASSQGGTSGTVGDTQYF

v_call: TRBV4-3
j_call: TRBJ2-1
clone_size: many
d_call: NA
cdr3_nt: TGCGCCAGCAGCCAGGGAGCCTACAATGAGCAGTTCTTC
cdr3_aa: CASSQGAYNEQFF

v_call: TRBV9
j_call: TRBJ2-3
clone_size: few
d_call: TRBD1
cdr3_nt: TGTACCAGCAGCGTAGCCGCTGGGACAGCCACAGATACGCAGTATTTT
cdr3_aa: CTSSVAAGTATDTQYF

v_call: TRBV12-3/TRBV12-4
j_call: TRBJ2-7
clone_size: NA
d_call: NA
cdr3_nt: TGTGCCAGCAGCCTGGGCCGGGACAACGTATACGAGCAGTACTTC
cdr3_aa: CASSLGRDNVYEQYF

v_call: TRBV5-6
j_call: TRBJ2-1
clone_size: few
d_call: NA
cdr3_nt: TGTGCCAGCAGCCAAAAGGCCGGGAATGAGCAGTTCTTC
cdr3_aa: CASSQKAGNEQFF

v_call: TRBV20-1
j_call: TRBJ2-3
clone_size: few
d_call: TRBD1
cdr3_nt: TGCAGTGCTACTGGTCAGGGGGCTCGTATCGACACACACACAGATACGCAGTATTTT
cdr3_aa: CSATGQGARIDTHTDTQYF

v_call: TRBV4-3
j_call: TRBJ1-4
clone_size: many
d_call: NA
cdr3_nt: TGCGCCAGCAGCCATAGTGCAGGCGTGGGGCCTGAAAAACTGTTTTTT
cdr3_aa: CASSHSAGVGPEKLFF

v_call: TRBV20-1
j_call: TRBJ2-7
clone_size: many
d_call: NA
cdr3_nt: TGCAGTGCAACCGGCGAACAGGGCTACGAGCAGTACTTC
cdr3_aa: CSATGEQGYEQYF